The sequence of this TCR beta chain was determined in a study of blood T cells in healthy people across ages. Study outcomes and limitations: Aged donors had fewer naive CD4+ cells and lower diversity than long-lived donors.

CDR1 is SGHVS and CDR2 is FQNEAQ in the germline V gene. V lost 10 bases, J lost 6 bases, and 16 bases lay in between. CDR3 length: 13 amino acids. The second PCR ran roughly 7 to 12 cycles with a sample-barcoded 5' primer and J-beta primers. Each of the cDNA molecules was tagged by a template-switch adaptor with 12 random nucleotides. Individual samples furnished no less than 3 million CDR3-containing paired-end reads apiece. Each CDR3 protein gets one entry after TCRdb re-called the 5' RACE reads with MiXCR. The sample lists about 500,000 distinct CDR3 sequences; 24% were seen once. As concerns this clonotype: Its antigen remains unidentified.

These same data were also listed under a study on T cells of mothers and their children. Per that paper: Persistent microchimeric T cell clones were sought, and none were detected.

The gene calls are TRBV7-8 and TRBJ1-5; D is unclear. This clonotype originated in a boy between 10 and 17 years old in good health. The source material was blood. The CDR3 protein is CANSFNSPQPQHF. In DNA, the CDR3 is TGTGCCAACAGTTTCAACAGTCCTCAGCCCCAGCATTTT.